These 26 T cell receptor beta chains originate from one sample sequenced in a study of T cell responses to AZD1222 COVID-19 vaccine. Repertoires were generated with immunoSEQ multiplex PCR, while TCRdb's copy carries only in-frame clones and drops some. The top ten clones hold approximately 1.4% of a sample with roughly 150,000 clones, approximately 90% of them seen once. Material: peripheral blood, obtained on day 0 of AZD1222 vaccination. Receptor source: an adult in good health.

V gene TRBV2 combines with J gene TRBJ2-3; no clear D. V dropped 3 bases and J dropped 0 bases, with 10 bases sitting between them. This CDR3 comprises 15 residues. The germline CDR1 and CDR2 sequences are SNHLY and FYNNEI. The CDR3 protein is CASSEEFLSTDTQYF. In DNA form, the CDR3 reads TGTGCCAGCAGTGAGGAATTCTTAAGCACAGATACGCAGTATTTT.

Worth noting for this clone: Different DNA sequences within this sample yield the same CDR3. The chain combines TRBV7-2 with TRBJ2-3; D gene uncertain. V was shortened by 5 bases and J by 2 bases, with 2 bases between the two germline ends. This CDR3 is built from 11 residues. Germline CDR1 and CDR2: SGHTA and FQGNSA. DNA for the CDR3: TGTGCCAGCAGCCTCACAGATACGCAGTATTTT. Its protein is CASSLTDTQYF.

The chain employs TRBV7-9 and TRBJ1-2; no clear D. The V end was cut by 1 base, the J end by 8 bases, with 14 bases between. Germline loops: CDR1 SEHNR, CDR2 FQNEAQ (reference sequence). This CDR3 comprises 14 residues. CDR3 DNA sequence: TGTGCCAGCAGCTTAGTGGCCACCCAAGGGGGCTACACCTTC. Translated, it gives CASSLVATQGGYTF.

V usage is TRBV19 and J usage is TRBJ2-7; D is perhaps TRBD1 (5 bases). This CDR3 is 16 amino acids long. Germline values: CDR1 LNHDA, CDR2 SQIVND (reference sequence). V gave up 4 bases and J gave up 0 bases, with 16 bases separating them. The CDR3 is CASSSMGYRSSYEQYF. Here the CDR3 DNA reads TGTGCCAGTAGTAGTATGGGTTACAGGAGCTCCTACGAGCAGTACTTC.

This clone was seen once. The DNA of the CDR3 is TGTGCCTGGAGTGTACAATCGGGTCAGCCCCAGCATTTT. Its translation is CAWSVQSGQPQHF. V usage is TRBV30 and J usage is TRBJ1-5; D is ambiguous. Germline loops: CDR1 GTSNPN, CDR2 SVGIG (reference sequence). The ends were cut back, 0 bases at V and 6 bases at J, with 9 bases in the middle. The length of the CDR3 is 13 residues.

The chain carries TRBV7-3 and TRBJ2-1; a possible D gene is TRBD2 (6 bases). Between the trimmed V and J ends, which lost 5 bases and 9 bases, there was a span of 14 bases. There are 13 residues in the CDR3. Per germline, CDR1 SGHTA and CDR2 FQGTGA. Here the CDR3 DNA reads TGTGCCAGCAGCCCCACTAGCTTCGCTGAGCAGTTCTTC. The encoded protein is CASSPTSFAEQFF.

This clone was seen once. CDR3 loop: CASSSRGLRGYQETQYF. DNA for the CDR3: TGTGCCAGCAGTTCCAGGGGTTTGCGGGGATACCAAGAGACCCAGTACTTC. The V gene is TRBV27, the J gene TRBJ2-5, with D perhaps matching TRBD1 or TRBD2 (6 bases each). This CDR3 contains 17 residues. Trimming took 4 bases from V and 0 from J, leaving 18 bases between them. CDR1 and CDR2 (germline): MNHEY, SMNVEV (reference sequence).

This clone has only one observation. This chain's CDR3 is CASSVKGPGNTGELFF. The CDR3 bases are TGTGCCAGCAGCGTAAAGGGACCAGGGAACACCGGGGAGCTGTTTTTT. The chain has TRBV9 and TRBJ2-2, with D perhaps TRBD1 or TRBD2 (5 bases each). The V end was cut by 1 base, the J end by 1 base, with 11 bases between. The CDR3 has 16 residues. Germline CDR1 and CDR2: SGDLS and YYNGEE.

J is TRBJ1-4 and V is TRBV5-4; weak D call: TRBD1 (6 bases). Germline CDR1 is SGHNT and CDR2 is YYREEE (reference sequence). This CDR3 comprises 14 residues. With 0 bases removed from V and 4 bases from J, the gap between germline ends came to 7 bases. CDR3 nucleotide sequence: TGTGCCAGCAGCTTGGACAGGGTTAATGAAAAACTGTTTTTT. It encodes CASSLDRVNEKLFF.

DNA for the CDR3: TGTGCCAGCAGTGACTCCTCGTATAATTCACCCCTCCACTTT. Translation: CASSDSSYNSPLHF. V and J are TRBV6-4 and TRBJ1-6; D is uncertain. V lost 0 bases and J 4 bases, leaving 4 bases between the germline ends. This CDR3 is built from 14 residues. CDR1 MRHNA and CDR2 SNTAGT come from the germline V gene.

The count of this clone is one. The chain has TRBV27 and TRBJ1-5; D gene ambiguous. This CDR3 is built from 13 residues. With 3 bases removed from V and 4 bases from J, the gap between germline ends came to 7 bases. From germline, CDR1 is MNHEY and CDR2 SMNVEV (reference sequence). This chain's CDR3 is CASSFGVNQPQHF. The CDR3 DNA follows: TGTGCCAGCAGTTTTGGGGTTAATCAGCCCCAGCATTTT.

The chain uses TRBV18 and TRBJ2-7; D unclear. The germline V gene has CDR1 KGHSH and CDR2 LQKENI. With 6 bases removed from V and 6 bases from J, the gap between germline ends came to 18 bases. The CDR3 extends over 14 amino acids. CDR3 DNA: TGTGCCAGCTCCCCAGCGCCTCCGCCGGGCGAGCAGTACTTC. Translation gives CASSPAPPPGEQYF.

Only one count was recorded for this clone. This CDR3 is CASSTQGTFSGANVLTF. CDR3 bases: TGTGCCAGTAGCACACAGGGTACCTTCTCTGGGGCCAACGTCCTGACTTTC. V gene TRBV19 combines with J gene TRBJ2-6; TRBD1 is a possible D gene (6 bases). The CDR3 spans 17 residues. V dropped 6 bases and J dropped 0 bases, with 15 bases sitting between them. Per the germline V gene, CDR1 is LNHDA and CDR2 is SQIVND (reference sequence).

The chain combines TRBV10-2 with TRBJ2-1, with 10 bases matching TRBD1. This CDR3 is built from 19 residues. The J segment lost 0 bases and the V segment lost 6 bases, leaving 14 bases of the junction unmatched. Germline V gene data show CDR1 as WSHSY and CDR2 as SAAADI. The CDR3 DNA reads as TGCGCCAGCAGCCCCCCGGGACAGGGGCTAGGACCCTCCTACAATGAGCAGTTCTTC. It yields the protein CASSPPGQGLGPSYNEQFF.

The chain carries TRBV5-1 and TRBJ1-1; 8 positions match TRBD1. The CDR3 covers 14 residues. Germline loops: CDR1 SGHRS, CDR2 YFSETQ. V lost 2 bases to trimming and J lost 5 bases; unmatched junction nucleotides: 5. CDR3: CASSLTGGWTEAFF. CDR3 nucleotide sequence: TGCGCCAGCAGCTTAACAGGGGGTTGGACTGAAGCTTTCTTT.

The chain uses TRBV2 and TRBJ1-4; 7 bases line up with TRBD1. With V trimmed by 4 bases and J by 7 bases, 9 bases remained unmatched. Germline CDR1 SNHLY, CDR2 FYNNEI. There are 15 residues in the CDR3. The chain's CDR3 is CASSVLAQGSEKLFF. The CDR3, as DNA: TGTGCCAGCAGTGTGTTGGCACAGGGGAGTGAAAAACTGTTTTTT. The whole variable domain, filled in from reference TRBV2 and TRBJ1-4, reads EPEVTQTPSHQVTQMGQEVILRCVPISNHLYFYWYRQILGQKVEFLVSFYNNEISEKSEIFDDQFSVERPDGSNFTLKIRSTKLEDSAMYFCASSVLAQGSEKLFFGSGTQLSVL.

In this sample, this clone turned up once. V is TRBV30 and J is TRBJ1-3; D unclear. Looked up from germline, CDR1 is GTSNPN and CDR2 is SVGIG (reference sequence). This CDR3 has 14 residues. Trimming removed 2 bases from V and 4 bases from J, with 12 bases in between. The CDR3 region has the DNA TGTGCCTGGAGTAGGGATGGGGTCGGAAACACCATATATTTT. Protein: CAWSRDGVGNTIYF.

The chain employs TRBV29-1 and TRBJ1-1; D is ambiguous. Between the trimmed V and J ends, which lost 7 bases and 1 base, there was a span of 19 bases. The V gene's germline CDR1 is SQVTM and CDR2 ANQGSEA. The CDR3 extends over 15 amino acids. CDR3 region: CSGKIKQPQNTEAFF. DNA for the CDR3: TGCAGCGGAAAAATAAAACAGCCTCAGAACACTGAAGCTTTCTTT. The full variable domain, completed using reference TRBV29-1 and TRBJ1-1, is SAVISQKPSRDICQRGTSLTIQCQVDSQVTMMFWYRQQPGQSLTLIATANQGSEATYESGFVIDKFPISRPNLTFSTLTVSNMSPEDSSIYLCSGKIKQPQNTEAFFGQGTRLTVV.

V usage is TRBV6-1 and J usage is TRBJ1-2, with 8 nucleotides matching TRBD1. Losses at the gene ends were 4 bases for V and 0 bases for J; bases not matched to a gene: 7. The CDR3 is 16 residues long. Germline loops: CDR1 MNHNS, CDR2 SASEGT. CDR3 coding DNA: TGTGCCAGCAGTGTTGACAGGGGAACAGCTAACTATGGCTACACCTTC. It yields the protein CASSVDRGTANYGYTF.

This clone was found once. This chain uses TRBV6-2 or TRBV6-3 with TRBJ1-5, with unresolved D. Germline lookup yields CDR1 MNHEY and CDR2 SVGEGT. This CDR3 has 15 residues. The V end was cut by 5 bases, the J end by 2 bases, with 13 bases between. Here the CDR3 DNA reads TGTGCCAGCAGTAAACAGTCATCGGGCAATCAGCCCCAGCATTTT. This translates into CASSKQSSGNQPQHF.

The rearrangement links TRBV6-5 to TRBJ1-1, with D hard to call. The germline V and J ends were trimmed by 5 bases and 6 bases, with 16 bases remaining between them. Looked up from germline, CDR1 is MNHEY and CDR2 is SVGAGI. CDR3 length equals 14 residues. The CDR3 DNA reads as TGTGCCAGCAGTCAGTACCAGGCGAATCCTGAAGCTTTCTTT. Its protein is CASSQYQANPEAFF.

The CDR3 spells CASSQGLGGETQYF. DNA of the CDR3: TGCGCCAGCAGCCAAGGCCTGGGGGGAGAGACCCAGTACTTC. V and J are TRBV4-1 and TRBJ2-5; maybe TRBD2 (6 bases). The CDR3 sequence is 14 residues long. Deletions cut 1 base from V and 4 bases from J, with 10 bases between. Germline V gives CDR1 MGHRA, CDR2 YSYEKL.

The rearrangement joins TRBV5-1 to TRBJ1-1; D unclear. From germline, CDR1 is SGHRS and CDR2 YFSETQ. V was shortened by 0 bases and J by 3 bases, with 9 bases between the two germline ends. The CDR3 has 14 residues. The CDR3, as DNA: TGCGCCAGCAGCTTGGGGGTGAGGGACACTGAAGCTTTCTTT. Translating gives CASSLGVRDTEAFF. Full variable domain (missing parts from reference TRBV5-1 and TRBJ1-1): KAGVTQTPRYLIKTRGQQVTLSCSPISGHRSVSWYQQTPGQGLQFLFEYFSETQRNKGNFPGRFSGRQFSNSRSEMNVSTLELGDSALYLCASSLGVRDTEAFFGQGTRLTVV.

This clone was counted at least ten times. Distinct nucleotide sequences in the sample also encode this CDR3. The chain links TRBV3-1 (or the pseudogene TRBV3-2) to TRBJ1-1; D unclear. V shed 1 base and J shed 2 bases, with 5 bases lying between them. Germline assignment: CDR1 LGHDT and CDR2 YNNKEL (reference sequence). The CDR3 spans 13 residues. The CDR3 DNA reads TGTGCCAGCAGCCAAGGGGCTAACACTGAAGCTTTCTTT. It is translated as CASSQGANTEAFF.

The gene calls are TRBV7-2 and TRBJ2-4, with 12 bases that match TRBD2. The CDR3 sequence is 16 residues long. Germline assignment: CDR1 SGHTA and CDR2 FQGNSA. V lost 5 bases to trimming and J lost 3 bases; unmatched junction nucleotides: 5. CDR3 loop: CASSPGLAGFKNIQYF. The CDR3 DNA is TGTGCCAGCAGCCCGGGACTAGCGGGCTTCAAAAACATTCAGTACTTC.

The chain recombines TRBV4-1 with TRBJ2-2, with D maybe TRBD2 (7 bases). The CDR3 covers 16 residues. CDR1 MGHRA and CDR2 YSYEKL come from the germline V gene. The ends were cut back, 4 bases at V and 2 bases at J, with 14 bases in the middle. The CDR3 region has the DNA TGCGCCAGCAGCCCCAAAGGGGGGGCCAACACCGGGGAGCTGTTTTTT. Translation gives CASSPKGGANTGELFF.